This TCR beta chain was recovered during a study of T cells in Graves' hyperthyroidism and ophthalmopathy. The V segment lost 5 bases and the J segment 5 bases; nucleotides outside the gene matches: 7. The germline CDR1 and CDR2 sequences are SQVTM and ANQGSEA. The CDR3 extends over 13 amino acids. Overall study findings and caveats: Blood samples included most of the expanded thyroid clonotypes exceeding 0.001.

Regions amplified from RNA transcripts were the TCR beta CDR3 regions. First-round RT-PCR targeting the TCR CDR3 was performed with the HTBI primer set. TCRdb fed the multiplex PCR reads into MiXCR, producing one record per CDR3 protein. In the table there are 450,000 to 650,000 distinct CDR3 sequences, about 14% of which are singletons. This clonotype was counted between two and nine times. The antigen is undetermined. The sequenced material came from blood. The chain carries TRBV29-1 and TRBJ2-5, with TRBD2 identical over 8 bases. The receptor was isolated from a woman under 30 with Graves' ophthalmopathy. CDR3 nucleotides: TGCAGCGTTTCCCGGGAGGGTTCCGAGACCCAGTACTTC. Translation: CSVSREGSETQYF.